The T cell receptor beta chain under discussion was sequenced for a study of shared clonotypes between healthy human individuals. Study at large: Aged between 18 and 49, the donors were two women and three men.

With regard to this clone: What it recognizes is unknown.

Overall study findings and caveats: The rarefaction results pointed to incomplete sorted-subset sequencing despite large depth.

In the study's own analysis: Junction-only sequences without quality scores came from ImmunoSEQ, so filtering differed. TCRdb's copy holds only in-frame clones and misses some; the assay was immunoSEQ multiplex PCR. The DNA was the basis for D and trimming; V, J and clone size are from that table. The table lists 2 million to 3 million clones, more than 85% of them singletons. Sequenced sample: naive CD4+ T cells from PBMCs. Subset given: CD45RA+ positively selected. This receptor was obtained from a man younger than 35 in good health. Some clones in this sample may be carry-over from other donors' samples.

The CDR3 loop reads CASSAGRSGRTTDTQYF. The CDR3 region has the DNA TGTGCCAGCAGTGCCGGGCGTAGCGGGAGAACGACAGATACGCAGTATTTT. The gene calls are TRBV25-1 and TRBJ2-3; TRBD2 matches 9 bases. The V and J ends lost 4 bases and 3 bases, in that order; junction bases with no gene match: 11. The germline gives CDR1 MGHDK, CDR2 SYGVNS. There are 17 residues in the CDR3. Full variable domain (remainder filled in from reference TRBV25-1 and TRBJ2-3): EADIYQTPRYLVIGTGKKITLECSQTMGHDKMYWYQQDPGMELHLIHYSYGVNSTEKGDLSSESTVSRIRTEHFPLTLESARPSHTSQYLCASSAGRSGRTTDTQYFGPGTRLTVL.